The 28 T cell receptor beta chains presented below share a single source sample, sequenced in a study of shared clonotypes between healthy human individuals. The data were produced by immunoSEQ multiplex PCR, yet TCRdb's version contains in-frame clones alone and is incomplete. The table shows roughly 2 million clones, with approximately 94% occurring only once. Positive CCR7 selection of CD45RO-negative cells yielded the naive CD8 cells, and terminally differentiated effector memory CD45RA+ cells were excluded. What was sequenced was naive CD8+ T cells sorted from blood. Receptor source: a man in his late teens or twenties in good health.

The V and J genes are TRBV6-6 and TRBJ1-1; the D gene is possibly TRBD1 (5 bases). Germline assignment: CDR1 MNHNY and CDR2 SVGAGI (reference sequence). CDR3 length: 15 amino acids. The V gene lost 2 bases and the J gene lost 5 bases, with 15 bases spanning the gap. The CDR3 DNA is TGTGCCAGCAGTTACCTCGTAGGGCAGGGAACTGAAGCTTTCTTT. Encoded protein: CASSYLVGQGTEAFF.

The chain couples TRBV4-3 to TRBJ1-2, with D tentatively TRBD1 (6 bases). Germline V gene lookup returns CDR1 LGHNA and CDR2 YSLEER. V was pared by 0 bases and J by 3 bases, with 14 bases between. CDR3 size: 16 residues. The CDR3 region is CASSQDQHRDYYGYTF. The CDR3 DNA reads TGCGCCAGCAGCCAAGACCAACACAGGGACTACTATGGCTACACCTTC.

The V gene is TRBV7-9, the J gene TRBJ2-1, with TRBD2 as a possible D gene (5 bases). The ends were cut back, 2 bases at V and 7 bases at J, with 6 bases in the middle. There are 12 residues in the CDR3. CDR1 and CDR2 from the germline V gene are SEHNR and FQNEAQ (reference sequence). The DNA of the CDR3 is TGTGCCAGCAGCTTATGGGAGAATGAGCAGTTCTTC. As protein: CASSLWENEQFF.

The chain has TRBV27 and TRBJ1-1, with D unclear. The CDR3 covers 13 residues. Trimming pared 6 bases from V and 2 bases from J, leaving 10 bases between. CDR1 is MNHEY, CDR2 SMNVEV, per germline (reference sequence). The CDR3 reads CASRTTANTEAFF. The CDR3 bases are TGTGCCAGCAGGACAACAGCTAACACTGAAGCTTTCTTT.

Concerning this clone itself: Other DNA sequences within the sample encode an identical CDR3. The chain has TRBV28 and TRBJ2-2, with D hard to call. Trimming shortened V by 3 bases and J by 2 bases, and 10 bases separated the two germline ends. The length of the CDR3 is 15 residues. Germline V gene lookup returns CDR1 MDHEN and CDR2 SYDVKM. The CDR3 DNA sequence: TGTGCCAGCAGTTTGTGGCAAGATAACACCGGGGAGCTGTTTTTT. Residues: CASSLWQDNTGELFF.

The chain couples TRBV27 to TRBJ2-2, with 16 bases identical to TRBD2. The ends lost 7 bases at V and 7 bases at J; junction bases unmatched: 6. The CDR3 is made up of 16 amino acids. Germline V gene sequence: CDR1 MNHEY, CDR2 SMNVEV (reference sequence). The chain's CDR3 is CASMVGLAGGGGELFF. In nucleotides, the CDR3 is TGTGCCAGCATGGTGGGACTAGCGGGAGGGGGCGGGGAGCTGTTTTTT.

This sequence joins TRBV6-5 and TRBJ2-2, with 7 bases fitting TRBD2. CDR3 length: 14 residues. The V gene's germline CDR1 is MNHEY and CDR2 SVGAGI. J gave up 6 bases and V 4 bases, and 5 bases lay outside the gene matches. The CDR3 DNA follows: TGTGCCAGCAGTTCGAGCGGGGAGGCCGGGGAGCTGTTTTTT. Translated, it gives CASSSSGEAGELFF.

Here the CDR3 DNA reads TGTGCCAGCAGCCCATACCAAGTGGGGGGTTACGAGCAGTACTTC. It yields the protein CASSPYQVGGYEQYF. The rearrangement uses TRBV9 and TRBJ2-7; possibly TRBD2 for D (6 bases). Germline CDR1 is SGDLS and CDR2 is YYNGEE. The V gene lost 4 bases and the J gene lost 4 bases, with 18 bases spanning the gap. The length of the CDR3 is 15 residues.

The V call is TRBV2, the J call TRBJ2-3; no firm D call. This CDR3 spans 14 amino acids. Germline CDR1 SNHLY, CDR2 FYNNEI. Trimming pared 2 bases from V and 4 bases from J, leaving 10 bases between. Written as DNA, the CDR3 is TGTGCCAGCAGTGAACGGTTACGCCCAGATACGCAGTATTTT. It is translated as CASSERLRPDTQYF. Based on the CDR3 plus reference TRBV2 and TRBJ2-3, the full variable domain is EPEVTQTPSHQVTQMGQEVILRCVPISNHLYFYWYRQILGQKVEFLVSFYNNEISEKSEIFDDQFSVERPDGSNFTLKIRSTKLEDSAMYFCASSERLRPDTQYFGPGTRLTVL.

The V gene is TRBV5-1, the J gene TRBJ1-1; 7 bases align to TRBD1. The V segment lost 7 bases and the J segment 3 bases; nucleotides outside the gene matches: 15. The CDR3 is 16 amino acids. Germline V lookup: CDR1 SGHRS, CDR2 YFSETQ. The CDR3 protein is CASYTGDKLPYTEAFF. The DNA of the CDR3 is TGCGCCAGCTATACAGGGGACAAGCTTCCTTACACTGAAGCTTTCTTT.

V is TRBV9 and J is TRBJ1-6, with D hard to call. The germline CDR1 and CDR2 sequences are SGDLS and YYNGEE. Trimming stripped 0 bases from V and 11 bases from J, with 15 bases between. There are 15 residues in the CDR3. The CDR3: CASSVDDGLFAPLHF. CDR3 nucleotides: TGTGCCAGCAGCGTAGATGACGGATTGTTTGCACCCCTCCACTTT.

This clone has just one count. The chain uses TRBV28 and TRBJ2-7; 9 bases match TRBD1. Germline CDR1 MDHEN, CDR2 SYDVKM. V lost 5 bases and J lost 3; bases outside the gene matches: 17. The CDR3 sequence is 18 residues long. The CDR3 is CASSLLPIRDRVFYEQYF. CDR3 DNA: TGTGCCAGCAGTCTTTTACCGATCCGGGACAGGGTTTTCTACGAGCAGTACTTC. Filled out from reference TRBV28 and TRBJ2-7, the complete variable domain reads DVKVTQSSRYLVKRTGEKVFLECVQDMDHENMFWYRQDPGLGLRLIYFSYDVKMKEKGDIPEGYSVSREKKERFSLILESASTNQTSMYLCASSLLPIRDRVFYEQYFGPGTRLTVT.

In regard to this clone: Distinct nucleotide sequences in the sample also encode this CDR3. The CDR3 region is CASSLFGGETQYF. For the CDR3, the DNA is TGCGCCAGCAGCTTGTTTGGGGGAGAGACCCAGTACTTC. The chain joins TRBV5-1 to TRBJ2-5; D is tentatively TRBD1 or TRBD2 (5 bases each). This CDR3 spans 13 amino acids. Trimming removed 1 base from V and 4 bases from J, with 8 bases in between. CDR1 is SGHRS, CDR2 YFSETQ, per germline. Variable domain in full (rest from reference TRBV5-1 and TRBJ2-5): KAGVTQTPRYLIKTRGQQVTLSCSPISGHRSVSWYQQTPGQGLQFLFEYFSETQRNKGNFPGRFSGRQFSNSRSEMNVSTLELGDSALYLCASSLFGGETQYFGPGTRLLVL.

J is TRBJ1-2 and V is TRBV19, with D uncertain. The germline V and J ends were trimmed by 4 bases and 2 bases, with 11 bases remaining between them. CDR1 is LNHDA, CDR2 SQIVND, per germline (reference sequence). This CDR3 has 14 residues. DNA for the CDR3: TGTGCCAGTAGTACTTATCAGGTGAACTATGGCTACACCTTC. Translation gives CASSTYQVNYGYTF.

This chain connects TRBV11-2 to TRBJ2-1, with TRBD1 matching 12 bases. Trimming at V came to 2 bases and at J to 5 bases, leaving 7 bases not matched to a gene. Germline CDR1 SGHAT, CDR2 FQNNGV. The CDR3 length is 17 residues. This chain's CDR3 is CASSLIGDRGPHNEQFF. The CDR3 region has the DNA TGTGCCAGCAGCTTAATAGGGGACAGGGGGCCACACAATGAGCAGTTCTTC.

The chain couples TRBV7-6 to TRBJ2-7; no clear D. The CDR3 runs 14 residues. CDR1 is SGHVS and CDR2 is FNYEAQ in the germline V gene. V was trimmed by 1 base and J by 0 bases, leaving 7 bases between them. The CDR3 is CASSLDPSSYEQYF. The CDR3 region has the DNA TGTGCCAGCAGCTTAGACCCCAGCTCCTACGAGCAGTACTTC.

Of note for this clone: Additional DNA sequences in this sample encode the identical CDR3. The CDR3 region has the DNA TGTGCCAGCAGTGCGGGGACAGGGAACAATGAGCAGTTCTTC. Its protein is CASSAGTGNNEQFF. The J gene is TRBJ2-1, the V gene TRBV27; 9 positions agree with TRBD1. Per germline, CDR1 MNHEY and CDR2 SMNVEV (reference sequence). The ends lost 5 bases at V and 5 bases at J; junction bases unmatched: 4. This CDR3 contains 14 residues.

CDR3 loop: CASSLRSGWYGYTF. As DNA, the CDR3 is TGTGCCAGCAGTTTGAGGTCAGGGTGGTATGGCTACACCTTC. V usage is TRBV27 and J usage is TRBJ1-2, with a tentative D call TRBD1 (5 bases). CDR1 MNHEY and CDR2 SMNVEV come from the germline V gene (reference sequence). Deletions cut 3 bases from V and 5 bases from J, with 13 bases between. The CDR3 contains 14 residues.

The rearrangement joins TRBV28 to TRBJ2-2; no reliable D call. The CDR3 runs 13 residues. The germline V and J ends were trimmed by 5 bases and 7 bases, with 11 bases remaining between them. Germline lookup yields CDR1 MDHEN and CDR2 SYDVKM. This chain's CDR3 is CASSRSLGGELFF. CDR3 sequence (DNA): TGTGCCAGCAGTAGGTCCCTTGGCGGGGAGCTGTTTTTT.

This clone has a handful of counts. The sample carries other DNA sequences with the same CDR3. CDR3 in amino acids: CASSLSAGGYEQYF. The CDR3 nucleotides read TGTGCCAGCAGTTTATCGGCAGGGGGCTACGAGCAGTACTTC. The rearrangement links TRBV27 to TRBJ2-7, with 7 bases that match TRBD1. After removal of 0 bases from V and 3 bases from J, the junction contained 2 bases not matched to a gene. This CDR3 has 14 residues. Germline V gives CDR1 MNHEY, CDR2 SMNVEV (reference sequence).

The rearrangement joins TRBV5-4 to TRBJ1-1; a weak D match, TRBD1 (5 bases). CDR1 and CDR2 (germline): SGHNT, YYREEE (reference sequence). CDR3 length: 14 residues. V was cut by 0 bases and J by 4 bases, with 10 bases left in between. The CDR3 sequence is CASSLVGEGTEAFF. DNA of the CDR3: TGTGCCAGCAGCTTGGTGGGGGAGGGCACTGAAGCTTTCTTT. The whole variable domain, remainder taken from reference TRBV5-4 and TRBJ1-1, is ETGVTQSPTHLIKTRGQQVTLRCSSQSGHNTVSWYQQALGQGPQFIFQYYREEENGRGNFPPRFSGLQFPNYSSELNVNALELDDSALYLCASSLVGEGTEAFFGQGTRLTVV.

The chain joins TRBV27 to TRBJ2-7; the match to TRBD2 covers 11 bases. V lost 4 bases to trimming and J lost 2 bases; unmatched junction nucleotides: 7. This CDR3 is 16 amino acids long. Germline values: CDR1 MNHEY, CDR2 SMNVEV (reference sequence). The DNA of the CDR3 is TGTGCCAGCAGTTCCCATAGCGGGGGGGGTACCTACGAGCAGTACTTC. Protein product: CASSSHSGGGTYEQYF.

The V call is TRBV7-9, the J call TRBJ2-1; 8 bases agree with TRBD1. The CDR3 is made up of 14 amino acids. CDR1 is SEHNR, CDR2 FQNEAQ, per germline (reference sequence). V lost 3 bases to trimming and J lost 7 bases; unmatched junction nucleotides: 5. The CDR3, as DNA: TGTGCCAGCAGCTTCGCTCAGGGGGCGAATGAGCAGTTCTTC. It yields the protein CASSFAQGANEQFF.

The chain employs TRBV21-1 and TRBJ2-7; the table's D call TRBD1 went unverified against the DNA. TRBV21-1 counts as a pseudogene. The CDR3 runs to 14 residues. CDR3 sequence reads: CASKSRGQIYEQYF. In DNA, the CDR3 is TGTGCCAGCAAATCCAGGGGGCAAATATACGAGCAGTACTTC.

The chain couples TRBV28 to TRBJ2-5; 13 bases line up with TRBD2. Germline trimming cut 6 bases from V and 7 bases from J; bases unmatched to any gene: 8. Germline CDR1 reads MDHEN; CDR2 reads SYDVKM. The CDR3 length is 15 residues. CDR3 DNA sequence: TGTGCCAGCAGCTCCGGGACTAGCGGGGCCATGACCCAGTACTTC. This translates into CASSSGTSGAMTQYF.

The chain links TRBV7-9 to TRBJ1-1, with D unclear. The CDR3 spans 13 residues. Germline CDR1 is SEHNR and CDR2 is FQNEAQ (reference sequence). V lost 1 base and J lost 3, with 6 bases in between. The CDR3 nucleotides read TGTGCCAGCAGCTTAGACGGGGACACTGAAGCTTTCTTT. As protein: CASSLDGDTEAFF.

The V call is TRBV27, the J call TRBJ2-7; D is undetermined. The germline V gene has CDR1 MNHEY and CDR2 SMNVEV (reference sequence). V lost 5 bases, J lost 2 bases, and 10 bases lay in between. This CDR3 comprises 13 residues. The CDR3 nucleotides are TGTGCCAGCAGTGGGAAAGGAACCTACGAGCAGTACTTC. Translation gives CASSGKGTYEQYF.

The CDR3 here is CASSSHPGQGAPWYEQYF. The CDR3 bases are TGTGCCAGCAGCTCCCACCCGGGACAGGGGGCTCCGTGGTACGAGCAGTACTTC. The chain uses TRBV7-6 and TRBJ2-7, with 12 bases lining up with TRBD1. The CDR3 has 18 residues. V gave up 4 bases and J gave up 4 bases; unmatched junction bases: 14. The germline V gene encodes CDR1 SGHVS and CDR2 FNYEAQ. Full variable domain (outside the CDR3, taken from reference TRBV7-6 and TRBJ2-7): GAGVSQSPRYKVTKRGQDVALRCDPISGHVSLYWYRQALGQGPEFLTYFNYEAQQDKSGLPNDRFSAERPEGSISTLTIQRTEQRDSAMYRCASSSHPGQGAPWYEQYFGPGTRLTVT.